The 14 T cell receptor beta chains below all came from one sample that was sequenced in a study of T cells after yellow fever vaccination. TCRdb independently ran MiXCR on the 5' RACE reads; one entry per CDR3 protein. The profile covers some 350,000 distinct CDR3 sequences, with under 14% appearing a single time and 15% to 20% taken by the ten largest. The sample was PBMCs, taken on the day of the first yellow fever vaccination. Receptor source: a man aged 18 to 30 who received the YFV17D yellow fever vaccine.

This clonotype was observed a handful of times. The V and J genes are TRBV3-1 and TRBJ1-5; D is unresolved. The germline V and J ends were trimmed by 3 bases and 7 bases, with 10 bases remaining between them. The germline gives CDR1 LGHDT, CDR2 YNNKEL (reference sequence). The CDR3 runs 13 residues. The CDR3 reads CASSQGFRQPQHF. CDR3 bases: TGTGCCAGCAGCCAGGGATTTCGCCAGCCCCAGCATTTT.

This clonotype showed up many times. The chain combines TRBV4-3 with TRBJ1-2; no reliable D call. This CDR3 comprises 13 residues. CDR1 is LGHNA and CDR2 is YSLEER in the germline V gene. V lost 0 bases and J 8 bases, leaving 10 bases between the germline ends. CDR3 nucleotide sequence: TGCGCCAGCAGCCAAGATCGGGGAAGAGGCTACACCTTC. Translation: CASSQDRGRGYTF.

This clonotype has just a few counts. The V gene is TRBV20-1, the J gene TRBJ2-5, with a possible D match to TRBD2 (5 bases). V dropped 6 bases and J dropped 2 bases, with 16 bases sitting between them. CDR3 length equals 14 residues. The germline V gene encodes CDR1 DFQATT and CDR2 SNEGSKA (reference sequence). The CDR3 DNA reads TGCAGTGCCCGTCCTCCGGGATATCAAGAGACCCAGTACTTC. Encoded protein: CSARPPGYQETQYF.

The CDR3 reads CASSVLALGTDTQYF. In nucleotides, the CDR3 is TGTGCCAGCAGCGTATTGGCCCTAGGCACAGATACGCAGTATTTT. The chain is built from TRBV9 and TRBJ2-3; no clear D gene. CDR1 and CDR2 (germline): SGDLS, YYNGEE. This CDR3 region has 15 residues. Trimming removed 1 base from V and 1 base from J, with 10 bases in between.

The rearrangement joins TRBV5-6 to TRBJ1-1, with D uncertain. CDR3 size: 14 residues. V was cut by 3 bases and J by 1 base, with 10 bases left in between. The V gene's germline CDR1 is SGHDT and CDR2 YYEEEE. The CDR3 sequence: CASSWWVTNTEAFF. CDR3 nucleotides: TGTGCCAGCAGCTGGTGGGTGACGAACACTGAAGCTTTCTTT.

This clonotype has just a few counts. V and J are TRBV6-5 and TRBJ2-3; D unresolved. Trimming took off 2 bases at V and 1 base at J, with 10 bases between the two ends. CDR1 and CDR2 from the germline V gene are MNHEY and SVGAGI. The CDR3 contains 15 residues. The CDR3: CASSYLPTGTDTQYF. CDR3 DNA sequence: TGTGCCAGCAGTTACCTCCCTACTGGCACAGATACGCAGTATTTT.

This chain joins TRBV7-8 and TRBJ1-3; D gene uncertain. CDR1 and CDR2 from the germline V gene are SGHVS and FQNEAQ. Trimming stripped 0 bases from V and 0 bases from J, with 6 bases between. This CDR3 has 15 residues. CDR3 sequence (DNA): TGTGCCAGCAGCTTAGCAGCAGGCTCTGGAAACACCATATATTTT. Translating gives CASSLAAGSGNTIYF.

The chain combines TRBV15 with TRBJ1-3; unclear D gene. The CDR3 extends over 15 amino acids. The germline gives CDR1 LNHNV, CDR2 YYDKDF (reference sequence). V gave up 0 bases and J gave up 2 bases, with 8 bases separating them. The CDR3 nucleotides read TGTGCCACCAGCAGAGATCGCGACACTGGAAACACCATATATTTT. Translating gives CATSRDRDTGNTIYF.

V gene TRBV6-2 or TRBV6-3 combines with J gene TRBJ2-7; the D gene is possibly TRBD1 (6 bases). Germline V lookup: CDR1 MNHEY, CDR2 SVGEGT. The V end was cut by 8 bases, the J end by 6 bases, with 23 bases between. The CDR3 totals 15 residues. CDR3 residues: CASCNPGQTFPEQYV. CDR3 nucleotide sequence: TGTGCCAGCTGCAATCCGGGACAAACTTTCCCCGAGCAGTACGTC.

This clonotype was found many times. The V call is TRBV28, the J call TRBJ2-1; no firm D call. This CDR3 is 14 amino acids long. Looked up from germline, CDR1 is MDHEN and CDR2 is SYDVKM. The ends were cut back, 8 bases at V and 2 bases at J, with 13 bases in the middle. CDR3 in amino acids: CASAVVGPYNEQFF. The CDR3 DNA follows: TGTGCCAGCGCTGTTGTGGGCCCCTACAATGAGCAGTTCTTC.

This clonotype was counted at least ten times. This chain joins TRBV7-8 and TRBJ2-3, with D hard to call. From germline, CDR1 is SGHVS and CDR2 FQNEAQ. This CDR3 region has 16 residues. Trimming removed 0 bases from V and 1 base from J, with 11 bases in between. CDR3 region: CASSLAWALRTDTQYF. As DNA, the CDR3 is TGTGCCAGCAGCTTAGCTTGGGCATTACGCACAGATACGCAGTATTTT.

This clonotype has just a few counts. V gene TRBV5-6 combines with J gene TRBJ2-7; D is undetermined. The CDR3 has 12 residues. With 5 bases removed from V and 5 bases from J, the gap between germline ends came to 11 bases. Germline CDR1 is SGHDT and CDR2 is YYEEEE. The CDR3 protein is CASSRQDHEQYF. CDR3 DNA sequence: TGTGCCAGCAGTAGGCAGGACCACGAGCAGTACTTC. Full variable domain (rest looked up from reference TRBV5-6 and TRBJ2-7): DAGVTQSPTHLIKTRGQQVTLRCSPKSGHDTVSWYQQALGQGPQFIFQYYEEEERQRGNFPDRFSGHQFPNYSSELNVNALLLGDSALYLCASSRQDHEQYFGPGTRLTVT.

The CDR3 DNA reads TGTGCCAGCAGCTTGACAAGCTTTGGTCCCTACGAGCAGTACTTC. Its translation is CASSLTSFGPYEQYF. The J gene is TRBJ2-7, the V gene TRBV7-2; D unresolved. V gave up 3 bases and J gave up 2 bases, with 14 bases separating them. This CDR3 comprises 15 residues. The germline V gene has CDR1 SGHTA and CDR2 FQGNSA.

In this sample, this clonotype turned up many times. The V gene is TRBV7-9, the J gene TRBJ1-5; the D gene is possibly TRBD1 (6 bases). Trimming took off 4 bases at V and 4 bases at J, with 23 bases between the two ends. The length of the CDR3 is 18 residues. Germline assignment: CDR1 SEHNR and CDR2 FQNEAQ (reference sequence). CDR3 region: CASSSDPGALGRNQPQHF. CDR3 in DNA: TGTGCCAGCAGCTCCGATCCGGGGGCGCTTGGAAGGAATCAGCCCCAGCATTTT. Using reference TRBV7-9 and TRBJ1-5 for the parts outside the CDR3, the full variable domain is DTGVSQNPRHKITKRGQNVTFRCDPISEHNRLYWYRQTLGQGPEFLTYFQNEAQLEKSRLLSDRFSAERPKGSFSTLEIQRTEQGDSAMYLCASSSDPGALGRNQPQHFGDGTRLSIL.